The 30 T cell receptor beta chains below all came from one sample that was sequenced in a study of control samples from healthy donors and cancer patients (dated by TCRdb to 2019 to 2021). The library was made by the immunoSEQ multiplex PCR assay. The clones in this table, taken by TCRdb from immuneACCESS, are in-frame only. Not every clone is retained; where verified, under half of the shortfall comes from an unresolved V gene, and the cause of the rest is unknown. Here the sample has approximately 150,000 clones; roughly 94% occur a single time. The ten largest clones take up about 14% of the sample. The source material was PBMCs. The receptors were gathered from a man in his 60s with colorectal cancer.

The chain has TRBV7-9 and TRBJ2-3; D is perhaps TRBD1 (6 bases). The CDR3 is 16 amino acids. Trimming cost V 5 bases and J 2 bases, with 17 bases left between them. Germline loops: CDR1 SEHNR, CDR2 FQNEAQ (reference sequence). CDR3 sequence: CASSTRGTMYTDTQYF. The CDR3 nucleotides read TGTGCCAGCAGCACTAGGGGGACGATGTACACAGATACGCAGTATTTT.

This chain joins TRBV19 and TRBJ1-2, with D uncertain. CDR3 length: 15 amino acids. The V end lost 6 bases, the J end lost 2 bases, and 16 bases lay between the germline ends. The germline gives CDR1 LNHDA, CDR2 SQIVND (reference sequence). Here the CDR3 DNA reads TGTGCCAGTAGATGGGGAGGGCCTTGGAACTATGGCTACACCTTC. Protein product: CASRWGGPWNYGYTF.

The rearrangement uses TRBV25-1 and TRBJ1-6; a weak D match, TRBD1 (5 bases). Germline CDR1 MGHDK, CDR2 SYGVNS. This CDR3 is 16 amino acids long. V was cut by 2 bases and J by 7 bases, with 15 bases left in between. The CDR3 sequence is CASSEVPGTANSPLHF. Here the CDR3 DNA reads TGTGCCAGCAGTGAAGTTCCAGGGACGGCGAATTCACCCCTCCACTTT.

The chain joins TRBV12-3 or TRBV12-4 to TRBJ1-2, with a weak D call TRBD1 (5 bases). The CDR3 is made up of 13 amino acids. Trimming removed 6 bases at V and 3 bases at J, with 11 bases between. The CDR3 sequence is CASSQTADYGYTF. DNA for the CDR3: TGTGCCAGCAGCCAGACAGCGGACTATGGCTACACCTTC.

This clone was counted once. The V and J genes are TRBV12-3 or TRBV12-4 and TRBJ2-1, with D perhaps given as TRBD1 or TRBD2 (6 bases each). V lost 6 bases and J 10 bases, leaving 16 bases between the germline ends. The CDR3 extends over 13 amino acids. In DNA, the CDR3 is TGTGCCAGCAGCTCCATCATAGGGGGGGAGCAGTTCTTC. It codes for CASSSIIGGEQFF.

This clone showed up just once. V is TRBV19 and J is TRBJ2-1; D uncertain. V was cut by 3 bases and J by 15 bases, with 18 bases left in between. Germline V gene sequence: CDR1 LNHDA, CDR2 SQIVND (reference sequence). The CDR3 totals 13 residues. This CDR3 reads CASSILGQVEPFF. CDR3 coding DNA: TGTGCCAGTAGTATTCTAGGGCAGGTCGAACCGTTCTTC.

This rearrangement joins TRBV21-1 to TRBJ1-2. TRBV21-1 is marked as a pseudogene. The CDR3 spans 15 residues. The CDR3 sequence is CASSKAAGINYGYTF. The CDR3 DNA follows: TGTGCCAGCAGCAAAGCTGCGGGGATTAACTATGGCTACACCTTC.

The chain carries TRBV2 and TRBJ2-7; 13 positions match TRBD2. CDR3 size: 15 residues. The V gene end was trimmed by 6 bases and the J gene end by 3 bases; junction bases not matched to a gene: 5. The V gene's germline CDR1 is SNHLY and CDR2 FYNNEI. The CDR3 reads CASRVTSGGFYEQYF. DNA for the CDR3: TGTGCCAGCAGAGTGACTAGCGGGGGGTTCTACGAGCAGTACTTC.

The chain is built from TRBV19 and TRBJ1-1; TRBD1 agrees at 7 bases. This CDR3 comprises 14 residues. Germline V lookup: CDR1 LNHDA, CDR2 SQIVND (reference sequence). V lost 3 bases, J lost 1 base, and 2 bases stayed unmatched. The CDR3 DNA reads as TGTGCCAGTAGTATGGGACAGAAGAACACTGAAGCTTTCTTT. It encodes CASSMGQKNTEAFF.

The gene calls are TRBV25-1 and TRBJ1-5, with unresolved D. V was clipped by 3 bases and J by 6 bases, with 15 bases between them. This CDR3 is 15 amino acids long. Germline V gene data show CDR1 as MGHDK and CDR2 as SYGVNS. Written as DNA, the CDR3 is TGTGCCAGCAGTGACTTTGGTAGGGAAAGTCAGCCCCAGCATTTT. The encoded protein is CASSDFGRESQPQHF. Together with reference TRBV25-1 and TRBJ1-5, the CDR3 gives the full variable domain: EADIYQTPRYLVIGTGKKITLECSQTMGHDKMYWYQQDPGMELHLIHYSYGVNSTEKGDLSSESTVSRIRTEHFPLTLESARPSHTSQYLCASSDFGRESQPQHFGDGTRLSIL.

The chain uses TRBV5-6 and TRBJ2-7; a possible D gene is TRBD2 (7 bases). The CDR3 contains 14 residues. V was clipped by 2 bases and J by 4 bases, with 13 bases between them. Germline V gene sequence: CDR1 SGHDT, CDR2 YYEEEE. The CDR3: CASSLGGGMYEQYF. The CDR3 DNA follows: TGTGCCAGCAGCTTAGGGGGAGGGATGTACGAGCAGTACTTC.

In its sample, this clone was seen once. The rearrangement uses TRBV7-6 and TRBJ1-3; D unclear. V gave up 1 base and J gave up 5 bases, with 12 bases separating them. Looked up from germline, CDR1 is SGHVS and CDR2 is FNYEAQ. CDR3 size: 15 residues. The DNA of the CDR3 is TGTGCCAGCAGCTTAGATGGCAGGCTAAGAAACACCATATATTTT. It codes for CASSLDGRLRNTIYF.

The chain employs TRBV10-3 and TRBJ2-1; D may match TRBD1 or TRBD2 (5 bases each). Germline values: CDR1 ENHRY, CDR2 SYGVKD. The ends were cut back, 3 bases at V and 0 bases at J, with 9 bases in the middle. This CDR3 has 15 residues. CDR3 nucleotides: TGTGCCATCAGTGACGGGGCCCTCTCCTACAATGAGCAGTTCTTC. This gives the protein CAISDGALSYNEQFF.

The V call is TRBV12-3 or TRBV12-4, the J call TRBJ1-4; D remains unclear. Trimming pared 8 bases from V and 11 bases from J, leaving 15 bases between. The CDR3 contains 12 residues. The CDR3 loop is CASSRRPGKLFF. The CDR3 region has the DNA TGTGCCAGCTCTAGGCGGCCTGGGAAACTGTTTTTT.

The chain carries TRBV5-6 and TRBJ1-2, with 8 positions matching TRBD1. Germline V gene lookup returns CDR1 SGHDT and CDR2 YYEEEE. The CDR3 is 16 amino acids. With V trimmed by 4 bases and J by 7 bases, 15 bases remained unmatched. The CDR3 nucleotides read TGTGCCAGCAGCCTCGGACAGGGCCATGCCCAGGGTGGCTACACCTTC. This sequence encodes CASSLGQGHAQGGYTF.

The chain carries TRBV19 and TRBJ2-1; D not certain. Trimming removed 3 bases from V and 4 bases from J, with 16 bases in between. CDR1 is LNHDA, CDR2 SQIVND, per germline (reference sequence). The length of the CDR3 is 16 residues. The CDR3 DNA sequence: TGTGCCAGTAGTATCACCAACAGAGCTCCGTACAATGAGCAGTTCTTC. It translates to CASSITNRAPYNEQFF.

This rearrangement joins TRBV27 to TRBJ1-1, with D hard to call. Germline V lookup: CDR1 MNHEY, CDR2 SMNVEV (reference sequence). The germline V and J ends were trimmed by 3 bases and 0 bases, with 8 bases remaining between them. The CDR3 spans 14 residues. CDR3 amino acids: CASSFRRMNTEAFF. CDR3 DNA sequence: TGTGCCAGCAGTTTCCGCAGGATGAACACTGAAGCTTTCTTT.

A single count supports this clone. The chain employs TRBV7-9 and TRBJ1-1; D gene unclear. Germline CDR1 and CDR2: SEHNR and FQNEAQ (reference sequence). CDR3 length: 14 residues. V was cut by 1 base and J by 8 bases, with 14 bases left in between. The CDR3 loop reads CASSLDGGKQEAFF. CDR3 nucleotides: TGTGCCAGCAGCTTAGACGGAGGAAAACAGGAAGCTTTCTTT.

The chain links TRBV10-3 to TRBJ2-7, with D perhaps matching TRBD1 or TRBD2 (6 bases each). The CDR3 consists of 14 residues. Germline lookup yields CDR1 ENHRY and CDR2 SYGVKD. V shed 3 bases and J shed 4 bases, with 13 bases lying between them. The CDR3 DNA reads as TGTGCCATCAGTGAAGGGGGGCAGGGGTACGAGCAGTACTTC. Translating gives CAISEGGQGYEQYF.

CDR3: CASSLIWTGKDGYTF. CDR3 nucleotides: TGCGCCAGCAGCCTTATTTGGACAGGGAAGGATGGCTACACCTTC. This chain links TRBV4-1 with TRBJ1-2; TRBD1 matches 8 bases. CDR1 is MGHRA, CDR2 YSYEKL, per germline. The ends lost 4 bases at V and 6 bases at J; junction bases unmatched: 10. CDR3 size: 15 residues.

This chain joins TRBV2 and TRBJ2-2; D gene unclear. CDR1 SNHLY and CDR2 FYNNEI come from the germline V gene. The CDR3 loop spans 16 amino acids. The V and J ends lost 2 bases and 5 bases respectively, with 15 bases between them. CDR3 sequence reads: CASSEWGLRLTGELFF. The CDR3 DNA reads TGTGCCAGCAGTGAATGGGGATTGAGGTTAACCGGGGAGCTGTTTTTT.

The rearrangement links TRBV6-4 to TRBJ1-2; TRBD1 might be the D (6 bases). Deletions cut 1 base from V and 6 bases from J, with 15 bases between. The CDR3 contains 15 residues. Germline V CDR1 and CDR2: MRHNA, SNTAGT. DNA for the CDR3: TGTGCCAGCAGTGACTGGGGGGGCGCGATTGATGGCTACACCTTC. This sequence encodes CASSDWGGAIDGYTF.

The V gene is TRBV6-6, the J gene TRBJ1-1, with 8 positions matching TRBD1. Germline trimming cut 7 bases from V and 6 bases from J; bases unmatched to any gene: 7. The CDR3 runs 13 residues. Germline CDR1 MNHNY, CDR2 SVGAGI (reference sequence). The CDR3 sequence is CASTPPGGSEAFF. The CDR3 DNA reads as TGTGCCAGCACCCCCCCAGGGGGCTCTGAAGCTTTCTTT.

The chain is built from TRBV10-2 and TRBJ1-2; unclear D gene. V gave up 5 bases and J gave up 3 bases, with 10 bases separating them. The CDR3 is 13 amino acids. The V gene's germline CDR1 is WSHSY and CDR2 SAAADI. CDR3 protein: CASSSLLDYGYTF. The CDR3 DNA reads TGCGCCAGCAGTAGCCTTTTGGACTATGGCTACACCTTC.

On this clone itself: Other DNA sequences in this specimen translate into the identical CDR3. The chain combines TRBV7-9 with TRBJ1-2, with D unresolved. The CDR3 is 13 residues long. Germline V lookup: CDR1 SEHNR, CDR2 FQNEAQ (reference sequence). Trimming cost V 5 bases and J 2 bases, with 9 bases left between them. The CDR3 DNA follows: TGTGCCAGCAGCCTCGACTCCAACTATGGCTACACCTTC. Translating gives CASSLDSNYGYTF.

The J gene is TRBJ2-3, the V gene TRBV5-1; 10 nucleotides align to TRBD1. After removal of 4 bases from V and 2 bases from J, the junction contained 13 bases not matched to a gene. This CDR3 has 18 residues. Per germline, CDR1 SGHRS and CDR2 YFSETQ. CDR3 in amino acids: CASSLKTRDRGSTDTQYF. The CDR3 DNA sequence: TGCGCCAGCAGCCTAAAAACCCGGGACAGGGGTTCCACAGATACGCAGTATTTT.

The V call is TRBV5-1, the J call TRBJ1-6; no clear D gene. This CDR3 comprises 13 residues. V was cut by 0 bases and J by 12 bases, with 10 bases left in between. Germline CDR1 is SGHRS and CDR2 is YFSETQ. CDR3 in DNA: TGCGCCAGCAGCTTGGTTATCGGGGAACCCCTCCACTTT. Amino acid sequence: CASSLVIGEPLHF.

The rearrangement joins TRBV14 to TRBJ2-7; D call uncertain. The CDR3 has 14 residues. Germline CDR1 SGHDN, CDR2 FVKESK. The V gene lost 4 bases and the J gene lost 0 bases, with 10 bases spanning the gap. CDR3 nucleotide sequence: TGTGCCAGCAGCCCGAGACTCCGCTCCTACGAGCAGTACTTC. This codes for CASSPRLRSYEQYF.

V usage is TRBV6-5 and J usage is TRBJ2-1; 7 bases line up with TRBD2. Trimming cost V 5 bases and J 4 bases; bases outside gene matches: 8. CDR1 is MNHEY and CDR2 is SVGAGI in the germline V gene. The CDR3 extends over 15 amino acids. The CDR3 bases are TGTGCCAGCAGTCCCACGTCGGGGGGATACAATGAGCAGTTCTTC. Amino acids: CASSPTSGGYNEQFF.

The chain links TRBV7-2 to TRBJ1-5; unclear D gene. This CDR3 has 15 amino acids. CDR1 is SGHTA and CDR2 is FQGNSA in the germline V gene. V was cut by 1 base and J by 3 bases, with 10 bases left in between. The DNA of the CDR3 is TGTGCCAGCAGCTTAGTGTCAGTAAACAATCAGCCCCAGCATTTT. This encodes CASSLVSVNNQPQHF.